The 30 T cell receptor beta chains below come from one sample, sequenced in a study of blood T cell repertoires in COVID-19. TCRdb keeps only in-frame clones here, not all; method: immunoSEQ multiplex PCR. Of about 230,000 clones detected, over 70% appear once; the ten largest clones hold around 8.9%. Sequencing was done on a sample of peripheral blood. The receptors originated from a man aged 40-55 years with active or convalescent COVID-19.

The genes are TRBV10-3 and TRBJ1-6; TRBD1 aligns across 8 bases. Per germline, CDR1 ENHRY and CDR2 SYGVKD. This CDR3 has 13 amino acids. Trimming cost V 7 bases and J 5 bases; bases outside gene matches: 1. This CDR3 is CAIKGQDNSPLHF. CDR3 sequence (DNA): TGTGCCATCAAGGGACAGGATAATTCACCCCTCCACTTT.

The V and J genes are TRBV6-2 or TRBV6-3 and TRBJ2-5; D may be TRBD1 (5 bases). The germline gives CDR1 MNHEY, CDR2 SVGEGT. The CDR3 covers 15 residues. V lost 2 bases and J 4 bases, leaving 14 bases between the germline ends. The CDR3 bases are TGTGCCAGCAGTTACGGCAGGGCAAATCCAGAGACCCAGTACTTC. Encoded protein: CASSYGRANPETQYF.

In the case of this clone: One junction end does not reproduce the germline sequence, and a read error may be involved. The rearrangement joins TRBV7-8 to TRBJ2-1; 8 bases match TRBD1. In germline, CDR1 is SGHVS, CDR2 FQNEAQ. The CDR3 runs to 15 residues. The CDR3 nucleotides read TGTGCCAGCAGCTTAGATCAGGGGGCCTACGATGAGCAGTTCTTC. Its protein is CASSLDQGAYDEQFF.

The rearrangement uses TRBV4-1 and TRBJ2-1, with 8 nucleotides matching TRBD1. From germline, CDR1 is MGHRA and CDR2 YSYEKL. The CDR3 length is 14 residues. The trim removed 0 bases at V and 6 bases at J, leaving 1 base unmatched. The CDR3 sequence: CASSQETGGNEQFF. Written as DNA, the CDR3 is TGCGCCAGCAGCCAAGAAACAGGGGGCAATGAGCAGTTCTTC.

This sequence joins TRBV6-6 and TRBJ1-3; weak D call: TRBD1 (6 bases). The length of the CDR3 is 14 residues. The germline CDR1 and CDR2 sequences are MNHNY and SVGAGI (reference sequence). V lost 6 bases, J lost 4 bases, and 13 bases lay in between. The CDR3 sequence is CASSGTTGGNTIYF. For the CDR3, the DNA is TGTGCCAGCAGCGGAACTACAGGGGGAAACACCATATATTTT.

This chain links TRBV19 with TRBJ1-5; 8 bases agree with TRBD1. CDR3 length: 15 residues. Germline values: CDR1 LNHDA, CDR2 SQIVND (reference sequence). Trimming took 9 bases from V and 0 from J; bases not matched to a gene: 7. CDR3 bases: TGTGCCAGCACGACAGGGGCCTATAGCAATCAGCCCCAGCATTTT. It yields the protein CASTTGAYSNQPQHF.

The chain couples TRBV24-1 to TRBJ2-5; 8 bases are a match to TRBD1. CDR3 length: 15 amino acids. Germline V gene data show CDR1 as KGHDR and CDR2 as SFDVKD. The ends lost 7 bases at V and 2 bases at J; junction bases unmatched: 8. As DNA, the CDR3 is TGTGCCACCAGCCAAGGACAGGGTCTACAAGAGACCCAGTACTTC. The encoded protein is CATSQGQGLQETQYF.

This chain uses TRBV5-6 with TRBJ2-7; 7 bases align to TRBD2. Per the germline V gene, CDR1 is SGHDT and CDR2 is YYEEEE. The V gene end was trimmed by 0 bases and the J gene end by 6 bases; junction bases not matched to a gene: 6. CDR3 size: 14 residues. CDR3 DNA sequence: TGTGCCAGCAGCTTGGGCGGGAGCGGCTTCGAGCAGTACTTC. It codes for CASSLGGSGFEQYF. Drawing the rest from reference TRBV5-6 and TRBJ2-7, the complete variable domain is DAGVTQSPTHLIKTRGQQVTLRCSPKSGHDTVSWYQQALGQGPQFIFQYYEEEERQRGNFPDRFSGHQFPNYSSELNVNALLLGDSALYLCASSLGGSGFEQYFGPGTRLTVT.

This chain links TRBV27 with TRBJ2-7, with 7 bases identical to TRBD1. With 3 bases clipped from V and 2 bases from J, the junction kept 7 bases outside the gene matches. The CDR3 length is 15 residues. Germline CDR1 MNHEY, CDR2 SMNVEV (reference sequence). The CDR3 reads CASSFQTGFTYEQYF. The CDR3 DNA is TGTGCCAGCAGTTTTCAGACAGGGTTTACCTACGAGCAGTACTTC.

V usage is TRBV9 and J usage is TRBJ2-7; 14 bases are shared with TRBD2. Looked up from germline, CDR1 is SGDLS and CDR2 is YYNGEE. This CDR3 spans 15 amino acids. The V gene end was trimmed by 3 bases and the J gene end by 4 bases; junction bases not matched to a gene: 3. The DNA for the CDR3 is TGTGCCAGCAGCGAGGGACTAGCGGGAGCATACGAGCAGTACTTC. This encodes CASSEGLAGAYEQYF.

This rearrangement joins TRBV24-1 to TRBJ2-2, with 7 positions matching TRBD1. The CDR3 is 15 amino acids. Germline CDR1 KGHDR, CDR2 SFDVKD. After removal of 5 bases from V and 4 bases from J, the junction contained 6 bases not matched to a gene. The CDR3 bases are TGTGCCACCAGTGGAGACAGGGATGTCACCGGGGAGCTGTTTTTT. This codes for CATSGDRDVTGELFF.

The V gene is TRBV6-1, the J gene TRBJ1-1, with TRBD1 matching over 7 bases. From germline, CDR1 is MNHNS and CDR2 SASEGT. Unmatched junction bases numbered 4, after V lost 0 bases and J lost 6 bases. This CDR3 has 14 amino acids. The CDR3 DNA reads as TGTGCCAGCAGTGAAGCGTTGGGGACAGCTGAAGCTTTCTTT. Its protein product is CASSEALGTAEAFF.

The chain has TRBV5-6 and TRBJ2-7, with D possibly matching TRBD1 (6 bases). The CDR3 is 13 amino acids. Trimming pared 4 bases from V and 2 bases from J, leaving 10 bases between. The germline V gene has CDR1 SGHDT and CDR2 YYEEEE. The CDR3 region has the DNA TGTGCCAGCAGCCCCGGGACAACCTACGAGCAGTACTTC. Protein: CASSPGTTYEQYF.

This clone came up once. V usage is TRBV2 and J usage is TRBJ1-6; 7 nucleotides agree with TRBD1. Germline CDR1 and CDR2: SNHLY and FYNNEI. Losses at the gene ends were 4 bases for V and 10 bases for J; bases not matched to a gene: 16. The CDR3 is 17 residues long. Here the CDR3 DNA reads TGTGCCAGCAGTGTTCGAGGGGGCCGATTGATTGGGTCACCCCTCCACTTT. It encodes CASSVRGGRLIGSPLHF.

The chain has TRBV4-2 and TRBJ2-1, with a weak D call TRBD2 (6 bases). V gave up 2 bases and J gave up 1 base, with 12 bases separating them. The CDR3 covers 16 residues. In germline, CDR1 is LGHNA, CDR2 YNFKEQ. The chain's CDR3 is CASSQSGGTSYNEQFF. CDR3 DNA: TGTGCCAGCAGCCAATCAGGCGGGACTTCCTACAATGAGCAGTTCTTC.

The chain joins TRBV24-1 to TRBJ1-1; D is possibly TRBD1 (5 bases). The CDR3 is made up of 13 amino acids. Germline V gene data show CDR1 as KGHDR and CDR2 as SFDVKD. V dropped 7 bases and J dropped 4 bases, with 12 bases sitting between them. CDR3 DNA sequence: TGTGCCACCAGGGCCCACGGGGGCACTGAAGCTTTCTTT. Translated, it gives CATRAHGGTEAFF.

The chain carries TRBV27 and TRBJ1-1; D is possibly TRBD1 (6 bases). CDR1 MNHEY and CDR2 SMNVEV come from the germline V gene (reference sequence). The length of the CDR3 is 13 residues. Trimming removed 6 bases from V and 6 bases from J, with 14 bases in between. The CDR3 DNA follows: TGTGCCAGCAGCTCGCAGGGGCCCCCTGAAGCTTTCTTT. Protein sequence: CASSSQGPPEAFF.

This chain uses TRBV7-2 with TRBJ2-6; no reliable D call. V was clipped by 9 bases and J by 4 bases, with 10 bases between them. CDR1 and CDR2 (germline): SGHTA, FQGNSA. The CDR3 length is 13 residues. The CDR3 region has the DNA TGTGCCAGTCGGGTTCCAGGGGCCAACGTCCTGACTTTC. It codes for CASRVPGANVLTF.

The table lists this clone with a few counts. The chain links TRBV7-6 to TRBJ2-5; TRBD2 might be the D (5 bases). The CDR3 sequence is 15 residues long. Trimming shortened V by 1 base and J by 4 bases, and 13 bases separated the two germline ends. The germline CDR1 and CDR2 sequences are SGHVS and FNYEAQ. The CDR3 here is CASSLGGSRGETQYF. Written as DNA, the CDR3 is TGTGCCAGCAGCTTAGGGGGTTCTCGGGGAGAGACCCAGTACTTC.

This chain links TRBV12-5 with TRBJ2-7; the D is unclear. The germline V gene has CDR1 LGHNT and CDR2 FRNRAP. V dropped 2 bases and J dropped 2 bases, with 7 bases sitting between them. The CDR3 runs to 13 residues. The CDR3 spells CASGLHFTYEQYF. CDR3 bases: TGTGCTAGTGGTTTGCACTTTACCTACGAGCAGTACTTC.

The J gene is TRBJ1-1, the V gene TRBV4-2; 8 bases agree with TRBD1. The length of the CDR3 is 14 residues. Germline trimming cut 1 base from V and 4 bases from J; bases unmatched to any gene: 2. Germline values: CDR1 LGHNA, CDR2 YNFKEQ. The CDR3 sequence is CASSQVTGGTEAFF. Written as DNA, the CDR3 is TGTGCCAGCAGCCAAGTCACAGGGGGCACTGAAGCTTTCTTT.

This clone appeared a few times. The gene calls are TRBV7-2 and TRBJ2-7, with 11 bases identical to TRBD2. The CDR3 consists of 15 residues. With 6 bases clipped from V and 4 bases from J, the junction kept 8 bases outside the gene matches. In germline, CDR1 is SGHTA, CDR2 FQGNSA. The CDR3 DNA reads TGTGCCAGCAGTTATAGCGGGGGGGCCTCTTACGAGCAGTACTTC. Its translation is CASSYSGGASYEQYF.

V is TRBV19 and J is TRBJ1-5; D not certain. In germline, CDR1 is LNHDA, CDR2 SQIVND (reference sequence). The CDR3 totals 17 residues. The germline V and J ends were trimmed by 4 bases and 6 bases, with 22 bases remaining between them. The CDR3 nucleotides are TGTGCCAGTAGTACGGAGGGCCCTTCGACCTGGAGTCAGCCCCAGCATTTT. Protein product: CASSTEGPSTWSQPQHF.

The DNA of the CDR3 is TGTGCCACCAGTGATTCCCCCGGGACAGGGTTTGGCCCCTACGAGCAGTACTTC. It encodes CATSDSPGTGFGPYEQYF. The chain combines TRBV24-1 with TRBJ2-7, with 9 positions matching TRBD1. The CDR3 has 18 amino acids. The germline CDR1 and CDR2 sequences are KGHDR and SFDVKD. Trimming removed 2 bases from V and 2 bases from J; junction bases left unmatched: 12.

The gene calls are TRBV2 and TRBJ2-5; 7 bases agree with TRBD1. V lost 9 bases and J lost 5; bases outside the gene matches: 12. The CDR3 is 14 residues long. CDR1 SNHLY and CDR2 FYNNEI come from the germline V gene. The CDR3 DNA follows: TGTGCCAGAAAGTTGACAGGGCCCCAGGAGACCCAGTACTTC. It encodes CARKLTGPQETQYF.

This rearrangement joins TRBV19 to TRBJ2-1; 10 nucleotides line up with TRBD2. From germline, CDR1 is LNHDA and CDR2 SQIVND (reference sequence). V trimming: 8 bases; J trimming: 6 bases; junction bases outside the gene matches: 13. CDR3 length equals 16 residues. CDR3 amino acids: CASAGGSSGRSNEQFF. The CDR3 coding sequence is TGTGCCAGTGCCGGGGGGAGTAGCGGGAGGTCCAATGAGCAGTTCTTC.

The chain links TRBV6-2 or TRBV6-3 to TRBJ1-3, with D possibly being TRBD1 (6 bases). Germline V gene sequence: CDR1 MNHEY, CDR2 SVGEGT. The CDR3 has 16 residues. V lost 2 bases, J lost 4 bases, and 15 bases lay in between. The CDR3 spells CASSYGGSGEGNTIYF. CDR3 DNA: TGTGCCAGCAGTTACGGCGGATCAGGGGAAGGAAACACCATATATTTT.

The chain is built from TRBV30 and TRBJ2-3; 9 positions agree with TRBD1. CDR3 length: 15 residues. CDR1 and CDR2 (germline): GTSNPN, SVGIG (reference sequence). The junction had 5 bases not matched to a gene; V was cut back by 2 bases and J by 2 bases. CDR3 amino acids: CAWSSGQGLTDTQYF. Written as DNA, the CDR3 is TGTGCCTGGAGTTCTGGACAGGGGCTCACAGATACGCAGTATTTT.

The gene calls are TRBV6-5 and TRBJ1-6; D remains ambiguous. Germline lookup yields CDR1 MNHEY and CDR2 SVGAGI. V was clipped by 8 bases and J by 1 base, with 9 bases between them. The CDR3 runs to 14 residues. The CDR3: CASAIQSYNSPLHF. CDR3 coding DNA: TGTGCCAGCGCCATACAGTCCTATAATTCACCCCTCCACTTT.

The chain is built from TRBV19 and TRBJ2-4; 8 nucleotides match TRBD1. Trimming at V came to 5 bases and at J to 4 bases, leaving 4 bases not matched to a gene. Germline V CDR1 and CDR2: LNHDA, SQIVND (reference sequence). This CDR3 comprises 14 residues. CDR3 coding DNA: TGTGCCAGTAGTGGCAGGGACAGGAAAAACATTCAGTACTTC. Protein: CASSGRDRKNIQYF. Supplemented by reference TRBV19 and TRBJ2-4, the full variable domain reads DGGITQSPKYLFRKEGQNVTLSCEQNLNHDAMYWYRQDPGQGLRLIYYSQIVNDFQKGDIAEGYSVSREKKESFPLTVTSAQKNPTAFYLCASSGRDRKNIQYFGAGTRLSVL.